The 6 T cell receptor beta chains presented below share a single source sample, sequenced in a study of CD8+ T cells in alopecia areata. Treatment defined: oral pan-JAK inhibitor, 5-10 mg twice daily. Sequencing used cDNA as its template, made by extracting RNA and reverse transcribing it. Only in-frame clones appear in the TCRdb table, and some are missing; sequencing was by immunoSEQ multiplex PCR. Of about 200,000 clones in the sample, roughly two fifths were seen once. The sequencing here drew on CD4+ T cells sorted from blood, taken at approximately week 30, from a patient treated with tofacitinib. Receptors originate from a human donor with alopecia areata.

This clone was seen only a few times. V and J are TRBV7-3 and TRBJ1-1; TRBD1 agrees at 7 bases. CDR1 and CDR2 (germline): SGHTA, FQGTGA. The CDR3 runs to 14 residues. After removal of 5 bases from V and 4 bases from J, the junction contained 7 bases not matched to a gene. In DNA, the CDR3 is TGTGCCAGCAGCCGAGACAGGGTGGGCACTGAAGCTTTCTTT. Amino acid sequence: CASSRDRVGTEAFF.

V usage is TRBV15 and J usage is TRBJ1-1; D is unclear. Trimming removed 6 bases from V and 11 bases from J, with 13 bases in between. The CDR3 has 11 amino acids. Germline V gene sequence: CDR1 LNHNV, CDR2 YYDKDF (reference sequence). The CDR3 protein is CATSKDRRAFF. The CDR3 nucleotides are TGTGCCACCAGTAAGGACCGGAGGGCTTTCTTT.

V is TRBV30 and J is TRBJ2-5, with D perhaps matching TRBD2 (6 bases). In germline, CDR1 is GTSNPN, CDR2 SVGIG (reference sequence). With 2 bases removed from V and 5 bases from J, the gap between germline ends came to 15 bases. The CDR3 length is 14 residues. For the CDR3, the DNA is TGTGCCTGGAGTCCCGGACCAGGGAGGGAGACCCAGTACTTC. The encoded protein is CAWSPGPGRETQYF.

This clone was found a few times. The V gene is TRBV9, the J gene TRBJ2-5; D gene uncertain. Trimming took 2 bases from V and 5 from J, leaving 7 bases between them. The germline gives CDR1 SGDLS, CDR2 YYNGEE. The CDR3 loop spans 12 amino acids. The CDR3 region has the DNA TGTGCCAGCAGCGTTGACTTCGAGACCCAGTACTTC. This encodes CASSVDFETQYF. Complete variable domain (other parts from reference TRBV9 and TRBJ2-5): DSGVTQTPKHLITATGQRVTLRCSPRSGDLSVYWYQQSLDQGLQFLIQYYNGEERAKGNILERFSAQQFPDLHSELNLSSLELGDSALYFCASSVDFETQYFGPGTRLLVL.

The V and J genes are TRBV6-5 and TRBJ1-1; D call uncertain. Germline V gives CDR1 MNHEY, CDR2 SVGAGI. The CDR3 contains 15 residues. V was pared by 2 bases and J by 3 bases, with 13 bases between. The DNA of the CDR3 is TGTGCCAGCAGTTACGGCCGGGCAGCCCACACTGAAGCTTTCTTT. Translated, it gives CASSYGRAAHTEAFF.

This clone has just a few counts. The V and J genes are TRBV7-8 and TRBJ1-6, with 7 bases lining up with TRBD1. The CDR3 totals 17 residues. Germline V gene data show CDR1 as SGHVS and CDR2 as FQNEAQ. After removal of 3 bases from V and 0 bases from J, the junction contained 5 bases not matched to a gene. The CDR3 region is CASSFRGTASYNSPLHF. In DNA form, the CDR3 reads TGTGCCAGCAGCTTCCGGGGGACAGCCTCCTATAATTCACCCCTCCACTTT. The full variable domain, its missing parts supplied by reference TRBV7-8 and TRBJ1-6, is GAGVSQSPRYKVAKRGQDVALRCDPISGHVSLFWYQQALGQGPEFLTYFQNEAQLDKSGLPSDRFFAERPEGSVSTLKIQRTQQEDSAVYLCASSFRGTASYNSPLHFGNGTRLTVT.